This T cell receptor (beta chain) was sequenced for a study of blood T cells in healthy people across ages. The use of a sample-barcoded 5' primer and a J-beta primer mix characterized a second PCR of roughly 6 to 11 cycles. MiXCR, run by TCRdb on the 5' RACE reads, gives a single entry per CDR3 protein. The sample lists 650,000 to 1,000,000 distinct CDR3 sequences; under 40% were seen once. Germline V gives CDR1 ENHRY, CDR2 SYGVKD. Trimming at V came to 1 base and at J to 6 bases, leaving 7 bases not matched to a gene. The CDR3 is 16 amino acids. This clonotype has more than one count but fewer than ten.

The TCR was taken from a man in his late teens or twenties in good health. The sequencing input was blood. J is TRBJ2-1 and V is TRBV10-3; TRBD1 matches at 9 bases. CDR3 loop: CAISELGTGHGNEQFF. CDR3 bases: TGTGCCATCAGTGAGTTAGGGACAGGGCACGGCAATGAGCAGTTCTTC.